This is a list of T cell receptor beta chains from one sample in a study of memory CD4+ T cells and cytomegalovirus serostatus. Profiled with immunoSEQ multiplex PCR; TCRdb holds only in-frame clones, not every one. In the table there are about 61,000 clones, around 86% of which are singletons. Sequenced input: memory CD4+ T cells from blood. Source of these receptors: an adult in good health and CMV-seronegative. CDR3s include the opening cysteine and the closing phenylalanine or tryptophan. The order of the fields is CDR3 protein, V gene, D gene. A D gene is named only where the DNA matches it firmly.

CDR3: CASSVPRGSSYEQYF
V: TRBV28
D: .

CDR3: CASSASTVNTEAFF
V: TRBV5-1
D: .

CDR3: CASSYSSQETANEQFF
V: TRBV6-6
D: .

CDR3: CASSPRTAIYGYTF
V: TRBV7-8
D: .

CDR3: CASSSTGSAGETQYF
V: TRBV7-3
D: .

CDR3: CASRAGTSNSPLHF
V: TRBV19
D: .

CDR3: CASSLRTSHILSNEQFF
V: TRBV5-5
D: TRBD2

CDR3: CASSLALGREADTQYF
V: TRBV5-1
D: TRBD2

CDR3: CASSSYRDRGSGGNTIYF
V: TRBV28
D: TRBD1

CDR3: CASSRGGIVPRVFYTEAFF
V: TRBV5-4
D: .

CDR3: CAWSPTPIYNSNQPQHF
V: TRBV30
D: .